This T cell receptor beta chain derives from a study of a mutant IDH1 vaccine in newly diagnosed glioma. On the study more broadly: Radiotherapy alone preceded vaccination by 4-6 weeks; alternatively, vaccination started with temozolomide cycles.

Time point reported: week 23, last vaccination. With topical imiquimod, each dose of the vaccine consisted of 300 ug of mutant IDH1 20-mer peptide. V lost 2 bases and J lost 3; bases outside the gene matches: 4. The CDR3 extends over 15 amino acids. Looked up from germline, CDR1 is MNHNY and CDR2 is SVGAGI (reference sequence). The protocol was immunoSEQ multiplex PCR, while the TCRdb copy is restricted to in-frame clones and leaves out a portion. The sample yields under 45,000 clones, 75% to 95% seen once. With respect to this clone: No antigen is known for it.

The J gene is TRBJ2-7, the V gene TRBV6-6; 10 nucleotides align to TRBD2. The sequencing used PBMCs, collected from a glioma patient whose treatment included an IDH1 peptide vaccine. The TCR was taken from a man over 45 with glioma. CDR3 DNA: TGTGCCAGCAGTTACAGCGGGGGGGCCGGCTACGAGCAGTACTTC. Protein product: CASSYSGGAGYEQYF.